A selection of T cell receptor beta chains follows, all from one sample in a study of shared clonotypes between healthy human individuals. Using immunoSEQ multiplex PCR, the repertoire was profiled, and TCRdb retains in-frame clones only, with some absent. The repertoire holds over 2 million clones, with approximately 94% as singletons. Specimen: naive CD8+ T cells sorted from blood. Every receptor here comes from a man between 18 and 35 years old in good health. Both conserved end residues are part of each CDR3. The D gene is left open where the match is weak. Some rows mark clone size as missing; the rest say once, few, many or name a class of expanded clone.

V,size,J,D,CDR3,DNA
TRBV19,once,TRBJ2-3,-,CASSIGSLDTQYF,TGTGCCAGTAGTATAGGATCCCTCGATACGCAGTATTTT
TRBV9,-,TRBJ2-7,TRBD2,CASSVADSGTSLSYEQYF,TGTGCCAGCAGCGTAGCGGATTCCGGGACTAGCCTATCCTACGAGCAGTACTTC
TRBV4-1,-,TRBJ2-1,-,CASSPLGGVGEQFF,TGCGCCAGCAGCCCCCTCGGGGGAGTTGGTGAGCAGTTCTTC
TRBV20-1,-,TRBJ2-7,-,CSATDAYEQYF,TGCAGTGCGACAGACGCCTACGAGCAGTACTTC
TRBV4-3,-,TRBJ2-7,TRBD1,CASSQAYGTGVNEQYF,TGCGCCAGCAGCCAAGCTTACGGGACAGGGGTCAACGAGCAGTACTTC
TRBV7-9,-,TRBJ1-2,-,CASSFLDRYGYTF,TGTGCCAGCAGCTTTTTGGACAGATATGGCTACACCTTC
TRBV6-5,-,TRBJ2-5,TRBD1,CASSFGTGGAETQYF,TGTGCCAGCAGTTTCGGGACAGGGGGCGCAGAGACCCAGTACTTC
TRBV9,-,TRBJ1-5,-,CASSPWDSNQPQHF,TGTGCCAGCAGCCCCTGGGACAGCAATCAGCCCCAGCATTTT
TRBV19,-,TRBJ2-5,-,CASSMAQWETQYF,TGTGCCAGTAGTATGGCCCAGTGGGAGACCCAGTACTTC
TRBV28,-,TRBJ1-1,TRBD1,CATSGTVNTEAFF,TGTGCCACATCCGGGACAGTAAACACTGAAGCTTTCTTT
TRBV30,once,TRBJ1-1,TRBD1,CAWTDRVSTEAFF,TGTGCCTGGACCGACAGGGTTAGCACTGAAGCTTTCTTT
TRBV27,-,TRBJ1-6,TRBD1,CASSLTGGYNSPLHF,TGTGCCAGCAGTTTGACAGGGGGGTATAATTCACCCCTCCACTTT
TRBV13,-,TRBJ1-5,-,CASSLQGSNQPQHF,TGTGCCAGCAGCTTACAGGGTTCGAATCAGCCCCAGCATTTT
TRBV27,once,TRBJ2-5,TRBD2,CASSPLAGVEETQYF,TGTGCCAGCAGTCCTCTAGCGGGAGTCGAGGAGACCCAGTACTTC
TRBV9,-,TRBJ2-3,-,CASTVGSIVTDTQYF,TGTGCCAGCACCGTCGGGAGCATTGTCACAGATACGCAGTATTTT
TRBV13,-,TRBJ2-7,TRBD2,CASSLRLAGGSLPYEQYF,TGTGCCAGCAGCTTAAGGCTAGCGGGGGGGTCATTACCCTACGAGCAGTACTTC
TRBV7-9,-,TRBJ1-3,-,CASSLDWGIAGNTIYF,TGTGCCAGCAGCTTAGACTGGGGAATTGCTGGAAACACCATATATTTT
TRBV5-1,-,TRBJ2-5,TRBD1,CASADREEETQYF,TGCGCCAGCGCGGACAGGGAAGAGGAGACCCAGTACTTC
TRBV19,-,TRBJ2-5,-,CASSIAGEGETQYF,TGTGCCAGTAGTATAGCGGGAGAGGGGGAGACCCAGTACTTC
TRBV19,-,TRBJ1-5,TRBD1,CASRPGTGLSNQPQHF,TGTGCCAGCAGACCTGGGACAGGTCTTAGCAATCAGCCCCAGCATTTT
TRBV27,once,TRBJ1-1,-,CASSFGVKGEAFF,TGTGCCAGCAGTTTCGGGGTGAAGGGGGAAGCTTTCTTT
TRBV10-3,-,TRBJ2-3,-,CAISEGQFNTDTQYF,TGTGCCATCAGTGAGGGACAGTTTAACACAGATACGCAGTATTTT
TRBV7-9,-,TRBJ2-7,-,CASSSQGLSSYEQYF,TGTGCCAGCAGCTCCCAGGGCCTTAGCTCCTACGAGCAGTACTTC
TRBV10-3,-,TRBJ2-7,-,CAISDTGHYEQYF,TGTGCCATCAGTGATACAGGGCACTACGAGCAGTACTTC
TRBV6-5,-,TRBJ1-2,-,CASSYRRAIDYGYTF,TGTGCCAGCAGTTACCGCAGGGCCATTGACTATGGCTACACCTTC
TRBV5-1,-,TRBJ2-5,TRBD2,CASSSIGLAGIQETQYF,TGCGCCAGCAGCTCCATAGGACTAGCGGGGATCCAAGAGACCCAGTACTTC
TRBV6-5,few,TRBJ1-2,-,CASSYVKGTNYGYTF,TGTGCCAGCAGTTACGTAAAGGGGACTAACTATGGCTACACCTTC
TRBV9,-,TRBJ2-7,TRBD2,CASSPSGTYEQYF,TGTGCCAGCAGTCCTAGCGGGACCTACGAGCAGTACTTC
TRBV6-1,-,TRBJ1-5,-,CASSELAVSPQHF,TGTGCCAGCAGTGAACTAGCGGTCAGCCCCCAGCATTTT
TRBV15,-,TRBJ2-4,TRBD1,CATSGKQGIKNIQYF,TGTGCCACCAGCGGAAAACAGGGGATCAAAAACATTCAGTACTTC
TRBV14,-,TRBJ2-3,-,CASSQSKGPTQYF,TGTGCCAGCAGCCAATCAAAGGGCCCCACGCAGTATTTT
TRBV7-2,-,TRBJ1-6,TRBD1,CASSYGQGGSPLHF,TGTGCCAGCAGCTATGGACAGGGGGGATCACCCCTCCACTTT
TRBV27,once,TRBJ1-1,TRBD1,CASTVTGGNTEAFF,TGTGCCAGCACCGTGACAGGGGGCAACACTGAAGCTTTCTTT
TRBV19,-,TRBJ1-2,-,CASRDDSAGYTF,TGTGCCAGTAGAGACGACAGCGCTGGCTACACCTTC
TRBV4-1,-,TRBJ2-7,TRBD1,CASSPGQSYEQYF,TGCGCCAGCAGCCCGGGACAGTCCTACGAGCAGTACTTC
TRBV10-3,-,TRBJ2-1,TRBD2,CAISDWTSGNNEQFF,TGTGCCATCAGTGATTGGACTAGCGGGAACAATGAGCAGTTCTTC